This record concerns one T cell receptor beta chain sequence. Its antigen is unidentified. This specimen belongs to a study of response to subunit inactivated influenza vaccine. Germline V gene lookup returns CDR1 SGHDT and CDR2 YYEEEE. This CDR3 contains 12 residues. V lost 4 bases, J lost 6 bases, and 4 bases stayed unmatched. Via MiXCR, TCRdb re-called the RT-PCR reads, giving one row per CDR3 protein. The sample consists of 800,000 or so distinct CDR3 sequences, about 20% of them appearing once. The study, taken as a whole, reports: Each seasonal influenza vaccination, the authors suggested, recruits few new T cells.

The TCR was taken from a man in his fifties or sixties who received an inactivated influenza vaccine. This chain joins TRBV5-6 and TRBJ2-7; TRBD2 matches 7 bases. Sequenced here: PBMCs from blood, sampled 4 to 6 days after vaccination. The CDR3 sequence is CASSIWTSEQYF. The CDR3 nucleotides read TGTGCCAGCAGCATATGGACTAGCGAGCAGTACTTC.